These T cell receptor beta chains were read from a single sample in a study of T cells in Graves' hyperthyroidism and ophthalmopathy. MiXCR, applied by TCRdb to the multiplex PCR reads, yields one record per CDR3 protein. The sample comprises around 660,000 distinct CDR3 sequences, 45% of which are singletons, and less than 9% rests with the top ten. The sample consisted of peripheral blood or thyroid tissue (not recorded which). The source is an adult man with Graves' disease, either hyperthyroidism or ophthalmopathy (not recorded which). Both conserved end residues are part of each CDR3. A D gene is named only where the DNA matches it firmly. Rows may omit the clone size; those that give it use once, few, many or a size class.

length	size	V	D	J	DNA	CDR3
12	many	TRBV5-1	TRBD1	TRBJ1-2	TGCGCCAGCAGCTGGGACAGAGGCGGCTACACCTTC	CASSWDRGGYTF
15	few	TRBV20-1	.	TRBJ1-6	TGCAGTGCTAGACCCGCCGCAGGGACTAATTCACCCCTCCACTTT	CSARPAAGTNSPLHF
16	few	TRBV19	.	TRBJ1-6	TGTGCCAGTAGTATAGTTGGGGGGCCGGATAATTCACCCCTCCACTTT	CASSIVGGPDNSPLHF
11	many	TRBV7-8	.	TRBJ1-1	TGTGCCAGCAGCTTATCAGGGGCAGCTTTCTTT	CASSLSGAAFF
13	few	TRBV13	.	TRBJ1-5	TGTGCCAGCAGCCCAAAAAAGGATCAGCCCCAGCATTTT	CASSPKKDQPQHF
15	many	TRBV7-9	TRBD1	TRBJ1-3	TGTGCCAGCAGCCCGGGACAGTATCCTGGAAACACCATATATTTT	CASSPGQYPGNTIYF
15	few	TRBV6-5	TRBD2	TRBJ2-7	TGTGCCAGCAGATCCCTAGCGGGAGGTTCCTACGAGCAGTACTTC	CASRSLAGGSYEQYF
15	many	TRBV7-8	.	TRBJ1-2	TGTGCCAGCAGCCCTCGGGACACCCCTCGTCATGGCTACACCTTC	CASSPRDTPRHGYTF
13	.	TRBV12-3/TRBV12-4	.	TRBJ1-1	TGTGCCAGCAGTTCCCGAAGTGTTACTGAAGCTTTCTTT	CASSSRSVTEAFF
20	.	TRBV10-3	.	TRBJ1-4	TGTGCCATCAGTTACCACTTAGACGGCGATGGGAGCGGAACTAATGAAAAACTGTTTTTT	CAISYHLDGDGSGTNEKLFF
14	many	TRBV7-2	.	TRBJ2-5	TGTGCCAGCAGCTTAGTGATAGGACAAGAGACCCAGTACTTC	CASSLVIGQETQYF
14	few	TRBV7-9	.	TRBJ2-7	TGTGCCAGCAGCTCCCCTATGTTCGGTTACGAGCAGTACTTC	CASSSPMFGYEQYF
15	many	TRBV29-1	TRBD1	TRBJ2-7	TGCAGCGTTGCAAAGGACAGGGGGCGCTCCCACGAGCAGTACTTC	CSVAKDRGRSHEQYF
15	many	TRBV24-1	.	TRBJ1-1	TGTGCCACCAGTGACTCCGGGTCGCCGAGGACTGAAGCTTTCTTT	CATSDSGSPRTEAFF
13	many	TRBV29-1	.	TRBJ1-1	TGCAGCGGTGGCAAATTCTTGAACACTGAAGCTTTCTTT	CSGGKFLNTEAFF
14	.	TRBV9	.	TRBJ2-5	TGTGCCAGCAGCGTCCGACTGGTGGGGGAGACCCAGTACTTC	CASSVRLVGETQYF
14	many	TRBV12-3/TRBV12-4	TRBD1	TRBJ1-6	TGTGCCAGCAGCAAGGGGGCAAATAATTCACCCCTCCACTTT	CASSKGANNSPLHF
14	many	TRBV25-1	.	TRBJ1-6	TGTGCCAGTGAAAGCCGGGGAGGGGATTCACCCCTCCACTTT	CASESRGGDSPLHF
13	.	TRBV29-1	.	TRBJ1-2	TGCAGCCAAGATCGGCCAGGTCACTATGGCTACACCTTC	CSQDRPGHYGYTF
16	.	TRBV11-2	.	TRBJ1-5	TGTGCCAGCAGCTTTGACAGGCTCCATAGCAATCAGCCCCAGCATTTT	CASSFDRLHSNQPQHF
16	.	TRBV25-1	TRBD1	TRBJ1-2	TGTGCCAGCAGTGAAGTGACAGGGGGCCTCGGCTATGGCTACACCTTC	CASSEVTGGLGYGYTF
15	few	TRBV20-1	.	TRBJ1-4	TGCAGTGCTAGTGGACGGATTCCAACTAATGAAAAACTGTTTTTT	CSASGRIPTNEKLFF
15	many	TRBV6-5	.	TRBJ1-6	TGTGCCAGCAGTTACTTTACAGGGACGAACTCACCCCTCCACTTT	CASSYFTGTNSPLHF
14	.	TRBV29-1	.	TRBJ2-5	TGCAGCGCCGGGACTTTTCGCCTCCAAGAGACCCAGTACTTC	CSAGTFRLQETQYF
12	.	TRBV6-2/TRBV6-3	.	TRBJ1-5	TGTGCCAGCAGTTCTTGGGGTCAGCCCCGGCATTTT	CASSSWGQPRHF
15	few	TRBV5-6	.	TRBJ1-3	TGTGCCAGCAGCCAAGCCGGCATCTCTGGAAACACCATATATTTT	CASSQAGISGNTIYF
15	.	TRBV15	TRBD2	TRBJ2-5	TGTGCCACCAGCAGCTTGACTAGCGTACAAGAGACCCAGTACTTC	CATSSLTSVQETQYF
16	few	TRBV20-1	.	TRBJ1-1	TGCAGTGCTAGAACTGACGCAAGGTGGACGAACACTGAAGCTTTCTTT	CSARTDARWTNTEAFF
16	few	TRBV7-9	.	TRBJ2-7	TGCGCCAGCAGCCAAGAATCGGTAGGGGTTTCCTACGAGCAGTACTTC	CASSQESVGVSYEQYF
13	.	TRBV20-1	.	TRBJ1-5	TGCAGTGCTAGAGTTGGATTAGATCAGCCCCAGCATTTT	CSARVGLDQPQHF
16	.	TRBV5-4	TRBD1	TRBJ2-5	TGTGCCAGCAGCGTCCGGGACAGGGGGCGCGGGGAGACCCAGTACTTC	CASSVRDRGRGETQYF
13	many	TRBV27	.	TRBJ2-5	TGTGCCAGCACGGGTGGGATCAGGGAGACCCAGTACTTC	CASTGGIRETQYF
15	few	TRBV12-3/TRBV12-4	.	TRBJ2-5	TGTGCCAGCACCCCCAGGTCGAGTAGAGGGGAGACCCAGTACTTC	CASTPRSSRGETQYF
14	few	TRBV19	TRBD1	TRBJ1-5	TGTGCCAGTGGTGTGACAGGGTTTAGCCAGCCCCAGCATTTT	CASGVTGFSQPQHF
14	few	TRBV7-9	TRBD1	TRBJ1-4	TGTGCCAGCAGGCGGACAGGGGCTAATGAAAAACTGTTTTTT	CASRRTGANEKLFF
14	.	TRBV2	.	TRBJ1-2	TGTGCCAGCAGCTATAGGTCGCCAAAGGATGGCTACACCTTC	CASSYRSPKDGYTF
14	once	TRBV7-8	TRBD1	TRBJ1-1	TGTGCCGGCAGCTTAGCGCAGGGGGGGAAAAGGGCTTTCTTT	CAGSLAQGGKRAFF
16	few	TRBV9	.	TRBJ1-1	TGTGCCAGCAGCGTAGAAGTGACAGCCGAGAACACTGAAGCTTTCTTT	CASSVEVTAENTEAFF
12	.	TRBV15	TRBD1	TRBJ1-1	TGTGCCACCAGCCCAGGGGGCCCTGAAGCTTTCTTT	CATSPGGPEAFF
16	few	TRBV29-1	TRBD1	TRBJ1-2	TGCAGCGTTGAAGATAGGCAGGGGGCCGTTAACTATGGCTACACCTTC	CSVEDRQGAVNYGYTF
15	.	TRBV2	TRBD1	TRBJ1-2	TGTGCCAGCAGTGCCGGGACAGGGGCTTCCTATGGCTACACCTTC	CASSAGTGASYGYTF
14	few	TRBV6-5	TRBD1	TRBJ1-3	TGTGCCAGCAGCAATACAGGGGGTGGAAACACCATATATTTT	CASSNTGGGNTIYF
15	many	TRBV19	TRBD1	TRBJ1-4	TGTGCCAGTAGTACTAACAGGGGGAAGAAGGAAAAACTGTTTTTT	CASSTNRGKKEKLFF
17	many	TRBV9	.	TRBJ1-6	TGTGCCAGCAGCGTAGAGTTGGAGTGGTCCTATGGTTCACCCCTCCACTTT	CASSVELEWSYGSPLHF
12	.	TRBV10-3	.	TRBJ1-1	TGTGCCATCACGGACGGGAGGTCTGAAGCTTTCTTT	CAITDGRSEAFF
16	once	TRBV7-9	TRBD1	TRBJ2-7	TGTGCCAGTAGTCCTCAGGGGGCAGGGGGAAGGTACGAGCAGTACTTC	CASSPQGAGGRYEQYF
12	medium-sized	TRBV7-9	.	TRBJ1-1	TGTGCCAGCAGCTTCATTTACACTGAAGCTTTCTTT	CASSFIYTEAFF
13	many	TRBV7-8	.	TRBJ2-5	TGTGCCAGCAGGGACGGATTGGGGGAGACCCAGTACTTC	CASRDGLGETQYF
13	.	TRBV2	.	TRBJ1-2	TGTGCCAGCAGGATGACACTTAGCTATGGCTACACCTTC	CASRMTLSYGYTF
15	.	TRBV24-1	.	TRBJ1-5	TGTGCCACCAGCAACAGGGTATCTGGCAATCAGCCCCAGCATTTT	CATSNRVSGNQPQHF
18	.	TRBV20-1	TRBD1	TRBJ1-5	TGCAGTGCTGGAACCGTGCGGCCGGGACAGCCCAGCAATCAGCCCCAGCATTTT	CSAGTVRPGQPSNQPQHF
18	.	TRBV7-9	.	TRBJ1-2	TGTGCCAGCAGCTTAGAAGCAGGGGCAAGGAGAGCTAACTATGGCTACACCTTC	CASSLEAGARRANYGYTF